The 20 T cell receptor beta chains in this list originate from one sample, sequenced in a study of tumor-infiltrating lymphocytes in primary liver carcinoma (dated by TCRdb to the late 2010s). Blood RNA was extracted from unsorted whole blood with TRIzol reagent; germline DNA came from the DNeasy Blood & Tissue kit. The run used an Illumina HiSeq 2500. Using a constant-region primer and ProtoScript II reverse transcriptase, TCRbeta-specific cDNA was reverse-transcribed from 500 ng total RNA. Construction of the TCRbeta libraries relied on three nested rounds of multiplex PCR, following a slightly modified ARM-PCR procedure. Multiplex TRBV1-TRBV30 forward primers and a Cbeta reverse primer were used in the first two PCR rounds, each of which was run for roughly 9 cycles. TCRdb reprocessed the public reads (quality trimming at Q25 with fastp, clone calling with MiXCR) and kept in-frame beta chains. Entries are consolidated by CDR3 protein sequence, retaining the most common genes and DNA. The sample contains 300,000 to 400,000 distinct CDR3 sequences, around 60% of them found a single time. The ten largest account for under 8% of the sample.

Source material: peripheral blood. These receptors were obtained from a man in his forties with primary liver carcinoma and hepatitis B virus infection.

The CDR3 nucleotides read TGTGCCAGCTCCTGGTTCGTGACAGGGGTTACCGGGGAGCTGTTTTTT. Amino acid sequence: CASSWFVTGVTGELFF. The rearrangement links TRBV6-6 to TRBJ2-2, with TRBD1 identical over 8 bases. Germline V gene sequence: CDR1 MNHNY, CDR2 SVGAGI (reference sequence). CDR3 length equals 16 residues. The V segment lost 8 bases and the J segment 5 bases; nucleotides outside the gene matches: 13.

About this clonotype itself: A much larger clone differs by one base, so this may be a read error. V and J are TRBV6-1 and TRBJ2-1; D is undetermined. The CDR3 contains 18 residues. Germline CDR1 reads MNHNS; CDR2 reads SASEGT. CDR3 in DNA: TGTGCCAGCAGTGAATATGGCTCGGTAACGGGCTCCTACAATGAGCTGTTCTTC. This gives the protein CASSEYGSVTGSYNELFF.

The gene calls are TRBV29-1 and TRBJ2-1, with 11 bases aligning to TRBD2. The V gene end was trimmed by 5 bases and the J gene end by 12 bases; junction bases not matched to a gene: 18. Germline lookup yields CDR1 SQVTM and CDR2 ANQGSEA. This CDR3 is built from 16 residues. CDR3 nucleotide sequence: TGCAGCGTTAAATGTGGGGCGTCTAGCGGGAGGACTGGGCAGTTCTTC. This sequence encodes CSVKCGASSGRTGQFF.

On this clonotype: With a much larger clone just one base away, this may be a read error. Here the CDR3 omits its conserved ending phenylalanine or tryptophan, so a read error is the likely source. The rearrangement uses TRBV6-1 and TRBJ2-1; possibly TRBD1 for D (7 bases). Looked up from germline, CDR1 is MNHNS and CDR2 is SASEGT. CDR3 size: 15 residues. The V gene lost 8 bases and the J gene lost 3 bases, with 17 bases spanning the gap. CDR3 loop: CASPVNRGLYNEQFS. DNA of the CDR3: TGTGCCAGCCCCGTAAACAGGGGACTCTACAATGAGCAGTTCTCC.

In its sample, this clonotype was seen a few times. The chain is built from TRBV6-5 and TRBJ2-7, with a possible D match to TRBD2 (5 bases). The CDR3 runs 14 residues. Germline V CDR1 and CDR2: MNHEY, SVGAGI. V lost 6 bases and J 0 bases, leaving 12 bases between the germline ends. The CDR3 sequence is CASRPSRNSYEQYF. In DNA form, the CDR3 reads TGTGCCAGCAGACCTAGCCGAAACTCCTACGAGCAGTACTTC.

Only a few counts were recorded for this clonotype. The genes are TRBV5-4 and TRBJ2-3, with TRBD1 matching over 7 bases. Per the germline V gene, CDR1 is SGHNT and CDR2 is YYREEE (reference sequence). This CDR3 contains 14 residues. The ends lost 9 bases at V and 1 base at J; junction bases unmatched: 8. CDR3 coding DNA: TGTGCCACCTTACGACAGGGAGGCACAGATACGCAGTATTTT. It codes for CATLRQGGTDTQYF.

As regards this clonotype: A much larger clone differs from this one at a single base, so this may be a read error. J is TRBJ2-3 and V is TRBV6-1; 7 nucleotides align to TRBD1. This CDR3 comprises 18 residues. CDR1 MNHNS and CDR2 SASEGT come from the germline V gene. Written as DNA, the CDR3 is TGTGCCAGCTGTGAAGCAGGGACAGAACTGGCTAGCACAGATACGCAGTATTTT. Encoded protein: CASCEAGTELASTDTQYF.

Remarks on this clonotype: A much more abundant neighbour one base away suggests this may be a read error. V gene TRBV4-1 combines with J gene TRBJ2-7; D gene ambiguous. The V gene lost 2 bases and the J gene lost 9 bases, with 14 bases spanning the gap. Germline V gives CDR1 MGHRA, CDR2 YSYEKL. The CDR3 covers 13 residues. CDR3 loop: CASSQSSSDGQYF. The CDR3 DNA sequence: TGCGCCAGCAGCCAATCCTCAAGCGACGGGCAGTACTTC.

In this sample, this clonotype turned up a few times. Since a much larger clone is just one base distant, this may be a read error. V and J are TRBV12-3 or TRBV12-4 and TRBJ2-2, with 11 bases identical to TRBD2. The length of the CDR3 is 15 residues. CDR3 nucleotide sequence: TGTGCCAGCGGGGCTAGCGGGAGGAGCACCTGGGAGCTGTTTTTT. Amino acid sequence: CASGASGRSTWELFF.

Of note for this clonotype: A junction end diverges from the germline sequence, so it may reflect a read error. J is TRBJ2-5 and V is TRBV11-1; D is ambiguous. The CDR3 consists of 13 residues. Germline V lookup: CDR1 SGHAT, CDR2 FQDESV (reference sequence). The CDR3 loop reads CASSSLSEETQYF. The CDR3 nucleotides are TGTGCCAGCAGCTCCCTGTCGGAAGAGACCCAGTATTTC. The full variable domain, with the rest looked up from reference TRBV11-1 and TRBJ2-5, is EAEVAQSPRYKITEKSQAVAFWCDPISGHATLYWYRQILGQGPELLVQFQDESVVDDSQLPKDRFSAERLKGVDSTLKIQPAELGDSAMYLCASSSLSEETQYFGPGTRLLVL.

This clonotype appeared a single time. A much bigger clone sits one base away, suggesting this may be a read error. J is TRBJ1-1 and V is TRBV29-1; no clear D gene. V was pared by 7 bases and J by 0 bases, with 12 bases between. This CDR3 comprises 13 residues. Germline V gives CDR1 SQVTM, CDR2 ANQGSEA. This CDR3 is CSGKQILNTEAFF. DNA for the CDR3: TGCAGCGGTAAACAGATACTGAACACTGAAGCTTTCTTT. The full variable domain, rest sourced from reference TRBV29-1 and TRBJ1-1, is SAVISQKPSRDICQRGTSLTIQCQVDSQVTMMFWYRQQPGQSLTLIATANQGSEATYESGFVIDKFPISRPNLTFSTLTVSNMSPEDSSIYLCSGKQILNTEAFFGQGTRLTVV.

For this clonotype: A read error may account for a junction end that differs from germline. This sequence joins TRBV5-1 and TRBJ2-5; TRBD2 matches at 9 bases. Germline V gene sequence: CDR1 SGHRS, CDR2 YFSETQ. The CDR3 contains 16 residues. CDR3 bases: TGCGCCAGCAGCTCCGCGACTAGCGGATTCCAAGAGACCCTGTACTTC. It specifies CASSSATSGFQETLYF.

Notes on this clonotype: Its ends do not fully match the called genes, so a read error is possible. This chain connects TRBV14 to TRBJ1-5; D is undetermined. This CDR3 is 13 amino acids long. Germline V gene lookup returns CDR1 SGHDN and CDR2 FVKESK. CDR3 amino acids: CASRQDLGGPQHF. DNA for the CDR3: TGTGCCAGCAGACAAGATCTGGGTGGGCCCCAGCATTTT.

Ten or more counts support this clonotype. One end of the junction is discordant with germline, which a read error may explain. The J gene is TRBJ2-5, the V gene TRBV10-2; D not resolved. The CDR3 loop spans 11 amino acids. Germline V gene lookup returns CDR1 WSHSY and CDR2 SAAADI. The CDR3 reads CASRILETQYF. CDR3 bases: TGTGCCAGCAGAATATTGGAGACCCAGTACTTC.

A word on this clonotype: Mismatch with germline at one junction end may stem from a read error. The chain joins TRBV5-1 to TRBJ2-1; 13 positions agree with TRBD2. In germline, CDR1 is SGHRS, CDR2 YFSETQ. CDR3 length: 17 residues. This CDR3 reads CASSRGGLAGVGNEQLF. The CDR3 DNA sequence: TGCGCCAGCAGCAGGGGAGGACTAGCGGGAGTCGGGAATGAGCAGTTATTC.

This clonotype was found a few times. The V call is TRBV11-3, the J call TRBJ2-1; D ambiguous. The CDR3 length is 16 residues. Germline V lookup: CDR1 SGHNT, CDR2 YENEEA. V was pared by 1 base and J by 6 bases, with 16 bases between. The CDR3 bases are TGTGCCAGCAGCTTAGTGTATGGTCCCAAGAGCAATGAGCAGTTCTTC. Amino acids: CASSLVYGPKSNEQFF.

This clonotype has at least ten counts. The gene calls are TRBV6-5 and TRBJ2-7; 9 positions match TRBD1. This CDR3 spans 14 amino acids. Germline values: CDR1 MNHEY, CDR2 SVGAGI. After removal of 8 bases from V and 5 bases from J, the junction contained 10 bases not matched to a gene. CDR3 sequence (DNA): TGTGCCAGCCCCTCCGGGACAGGGTATAACGAGCAGTACTTC. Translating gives CASPSGTGYNEQYF.

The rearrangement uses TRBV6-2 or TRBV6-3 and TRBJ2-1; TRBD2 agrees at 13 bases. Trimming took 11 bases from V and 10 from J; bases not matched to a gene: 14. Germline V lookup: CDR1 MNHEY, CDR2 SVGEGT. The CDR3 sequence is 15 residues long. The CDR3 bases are TGTGCCGGGAGCGGACTAGCGGGAGTCAGACGGGAGCAGTTCTTC. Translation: CAGSGLAGVRREQFF.

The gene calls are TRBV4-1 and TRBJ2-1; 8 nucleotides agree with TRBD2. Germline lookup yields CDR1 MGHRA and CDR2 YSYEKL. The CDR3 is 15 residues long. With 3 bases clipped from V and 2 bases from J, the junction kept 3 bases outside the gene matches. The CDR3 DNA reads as TGCGCCAGCAGCCAGGGACTAGTTACCTACAATGAGCAGTTCTTC. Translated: CASSQGLVTYNEQFF.

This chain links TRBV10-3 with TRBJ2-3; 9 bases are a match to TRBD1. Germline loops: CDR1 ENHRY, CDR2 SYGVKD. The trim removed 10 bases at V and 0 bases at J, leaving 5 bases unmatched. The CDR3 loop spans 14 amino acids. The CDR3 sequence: CATRDRASTDTQYF. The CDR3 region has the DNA TGTGCCACTCGGGACAGGGCTAGCACAGATACGCAGTATTTT.